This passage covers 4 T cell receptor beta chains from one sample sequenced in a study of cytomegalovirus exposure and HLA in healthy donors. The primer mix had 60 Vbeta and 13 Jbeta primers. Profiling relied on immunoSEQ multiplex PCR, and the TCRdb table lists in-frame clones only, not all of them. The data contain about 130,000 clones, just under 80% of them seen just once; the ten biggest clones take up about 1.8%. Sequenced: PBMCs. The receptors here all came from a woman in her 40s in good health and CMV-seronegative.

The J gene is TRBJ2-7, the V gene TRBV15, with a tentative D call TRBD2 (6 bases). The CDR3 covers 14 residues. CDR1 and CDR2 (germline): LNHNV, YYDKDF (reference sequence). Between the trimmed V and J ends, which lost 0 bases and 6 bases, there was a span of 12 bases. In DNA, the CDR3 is TGTGCCACCAGCAGAGAAGGGGAGGTCCGCGAGCAGTACTTC. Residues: CATSREGEVREQYF.

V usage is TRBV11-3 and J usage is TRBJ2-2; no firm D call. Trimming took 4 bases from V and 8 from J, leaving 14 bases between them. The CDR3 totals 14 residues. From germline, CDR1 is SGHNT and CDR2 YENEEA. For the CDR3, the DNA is TGTGCCAGCAGCTCCCACCTAGAAACGGGGGAGCTGTTTTTT. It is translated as CASSSHLETGELFF.

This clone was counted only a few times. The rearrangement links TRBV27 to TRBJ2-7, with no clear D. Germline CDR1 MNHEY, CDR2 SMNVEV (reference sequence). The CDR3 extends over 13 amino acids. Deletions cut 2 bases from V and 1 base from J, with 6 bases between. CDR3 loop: CASSLARSYEQYF. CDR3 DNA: TGTGCCAGCAGTTTAGCCAGGTCCTACGAGCAGTACTTC.

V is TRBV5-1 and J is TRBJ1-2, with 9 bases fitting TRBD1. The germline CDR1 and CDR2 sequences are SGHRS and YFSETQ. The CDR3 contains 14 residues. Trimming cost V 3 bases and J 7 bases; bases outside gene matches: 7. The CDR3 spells CASSSTGTGSGYTF. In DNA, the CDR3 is TGCGCCAGCAGCTCTACCGGGACAGGGTCTGGCTACACCTTC.